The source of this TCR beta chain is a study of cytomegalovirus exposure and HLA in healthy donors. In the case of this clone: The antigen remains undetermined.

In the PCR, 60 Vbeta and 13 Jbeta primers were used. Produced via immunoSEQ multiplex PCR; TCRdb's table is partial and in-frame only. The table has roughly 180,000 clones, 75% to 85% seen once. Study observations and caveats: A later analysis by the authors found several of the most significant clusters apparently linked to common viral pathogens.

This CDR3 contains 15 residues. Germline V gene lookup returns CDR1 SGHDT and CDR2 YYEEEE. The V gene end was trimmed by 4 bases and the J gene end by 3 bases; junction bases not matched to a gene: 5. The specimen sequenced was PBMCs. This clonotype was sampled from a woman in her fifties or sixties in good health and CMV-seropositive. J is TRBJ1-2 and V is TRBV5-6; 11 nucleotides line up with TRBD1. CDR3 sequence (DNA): TGTGCCAGCAGCCCCGGACAGGGGGCTGACTATGGCTACACCTTC. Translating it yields CASSPGQGADYGYTF.